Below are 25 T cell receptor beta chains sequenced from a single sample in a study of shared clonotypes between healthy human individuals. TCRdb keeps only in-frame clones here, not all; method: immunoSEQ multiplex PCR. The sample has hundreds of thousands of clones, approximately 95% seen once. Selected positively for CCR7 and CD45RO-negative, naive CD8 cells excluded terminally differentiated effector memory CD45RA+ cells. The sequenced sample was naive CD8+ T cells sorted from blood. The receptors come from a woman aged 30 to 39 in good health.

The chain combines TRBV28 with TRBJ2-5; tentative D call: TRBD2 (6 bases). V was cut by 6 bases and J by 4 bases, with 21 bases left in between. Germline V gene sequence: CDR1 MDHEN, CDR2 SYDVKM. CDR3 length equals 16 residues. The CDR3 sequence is CASRFIGDGGVETQYF. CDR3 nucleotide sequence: TGTGCCAGCAGATTCATCGGGGACGGGGGAGTAGAGACCCAGTACTTC.

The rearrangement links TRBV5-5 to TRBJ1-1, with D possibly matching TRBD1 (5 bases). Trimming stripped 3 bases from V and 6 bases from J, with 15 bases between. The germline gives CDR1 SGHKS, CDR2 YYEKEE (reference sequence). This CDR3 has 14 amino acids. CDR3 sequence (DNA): TGTGCCAGCAGCTCGGTTAGGGAAGGGGCTGAAGCTTTCTTT. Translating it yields CASSSVREGAEAFF. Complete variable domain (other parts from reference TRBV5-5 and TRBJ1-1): DAGVTQSPTHLIKTRGQQVTLRCSPISGHKSVSWYQQVLGQGPQFIFQYYEKEERGRGNFPDRFSARQFPNYSSELNVNALLLGDSALYLCASSSVREGAEAFFGQGTRLTVV.

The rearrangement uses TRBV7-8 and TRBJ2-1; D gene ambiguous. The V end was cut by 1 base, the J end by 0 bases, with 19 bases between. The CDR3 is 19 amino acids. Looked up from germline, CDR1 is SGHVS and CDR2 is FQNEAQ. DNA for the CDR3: TGTGCCAGCAGCTTAGATCTCAGTCCAGTCCTGAGCTCCTACAATGAGCAGTTCTTC. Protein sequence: CASSLDLSPVLSSYNEQFF. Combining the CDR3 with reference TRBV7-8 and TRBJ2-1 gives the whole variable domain GAGVSQSPRYKVAKRGQDVALRCDPISGHVSLFWYQQALGQGPEFLTYFQNEAQLDKSGLPSDRFFAERPEGSVSTLKIQRTQQEDSAVYLCASSLDLSPVLSSYNEQFFGPGTRLTVL.

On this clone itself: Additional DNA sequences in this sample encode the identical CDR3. The CDR3 DNA follows: TGCGCCAGCAGCTTGGACGGCTCCTACGAGCAGTACTTC. It codes for CASSLDGSYEQYF. The chain employs TRBV5-1 and TRBJ2-7; D gene ambiguous. The CDR3 contains 13 residues. Trimming stripped 0 bases from V and 0 bases from J, with 4 bases between. Germline assignment: CDR1 SGHRS and CDR2 YFSETQ.

CDR3 residues: CASSISDRGLGEQYF. CDR3 DNA: TGTGCCAGTAGTATATCGGACAGGGGATTAGGCGAGCAGTACTTC. V and J are TRBV19 and TRBJ2-5; 9 nucleotides align to TRBD1. The assigned J gene may be wrong: the sequence end matches TRBJ2-7 better. Germline CDR1 and CDR2: LNHDA and SQIVND (reference sequence). This CDR3 is built from 15 residues.

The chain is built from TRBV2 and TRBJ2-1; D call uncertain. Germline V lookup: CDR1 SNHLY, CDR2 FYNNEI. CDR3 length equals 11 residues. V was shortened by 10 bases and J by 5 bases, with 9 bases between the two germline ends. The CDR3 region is CATNVNNEQFF. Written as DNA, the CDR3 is TGTGCCACCAACGTCAACAATGAGCAGTTCTTC.

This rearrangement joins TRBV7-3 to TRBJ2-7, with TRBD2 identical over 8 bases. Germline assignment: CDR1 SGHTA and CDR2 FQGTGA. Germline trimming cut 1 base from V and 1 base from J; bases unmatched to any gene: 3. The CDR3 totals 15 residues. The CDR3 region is CASSLMSGSSYEQYF. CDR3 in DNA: TGTGCCAGCAGCTTAATGAGCGGGAGTTCCTACGAGCAGTACTTC.

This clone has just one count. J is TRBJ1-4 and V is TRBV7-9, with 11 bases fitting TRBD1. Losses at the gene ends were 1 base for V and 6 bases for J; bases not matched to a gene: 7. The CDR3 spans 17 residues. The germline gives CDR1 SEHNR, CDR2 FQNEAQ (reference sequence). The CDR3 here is CASSLVAGQGVYEKLFF. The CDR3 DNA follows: TGTGCCAGCAGCTTAGTGGCGGGACAGGGGGTCTATGAAAAACTGTTTTTT.

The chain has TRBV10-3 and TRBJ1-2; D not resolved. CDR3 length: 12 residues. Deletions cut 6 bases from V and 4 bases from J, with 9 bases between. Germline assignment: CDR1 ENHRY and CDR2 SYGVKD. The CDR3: CAISETSYGYTF. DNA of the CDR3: TGTGCCATCAGCGAGACCAGCTATGGCTACACCTTC.

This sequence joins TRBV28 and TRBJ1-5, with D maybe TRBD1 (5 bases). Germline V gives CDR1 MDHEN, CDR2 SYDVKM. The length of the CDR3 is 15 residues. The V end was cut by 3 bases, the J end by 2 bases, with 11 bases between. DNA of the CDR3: TGTGCCAGCAGTTTCAGGACAAGTGGCAATCAGCCCCAGCATTTT. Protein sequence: CASSFRTSGNQPQHF.

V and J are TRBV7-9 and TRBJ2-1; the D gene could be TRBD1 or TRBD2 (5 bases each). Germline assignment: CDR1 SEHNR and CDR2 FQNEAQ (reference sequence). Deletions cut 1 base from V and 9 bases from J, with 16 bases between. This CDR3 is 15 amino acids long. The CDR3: CASSLGPGLSGEQFF. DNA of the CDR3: TGTGCCAGCAGCTTAGGGCCAGGGCTAAGCGGTGAGCAGTTCTTC.

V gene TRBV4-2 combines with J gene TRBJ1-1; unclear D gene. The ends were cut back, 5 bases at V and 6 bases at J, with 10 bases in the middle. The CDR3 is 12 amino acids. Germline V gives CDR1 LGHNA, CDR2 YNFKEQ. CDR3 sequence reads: CASSDRGSEAFF. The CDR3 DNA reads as TGTGCCAGCAGCGACCGCGGCTCTGAAGCTTTCTTT.

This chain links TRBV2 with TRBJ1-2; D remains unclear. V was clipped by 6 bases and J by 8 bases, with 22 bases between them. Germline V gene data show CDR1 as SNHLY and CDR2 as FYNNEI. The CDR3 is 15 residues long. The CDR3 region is CASRTMSLTSGGYTF. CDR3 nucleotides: TGTGCCAGCAGAACGATGAGTCTGACCTCGGGCGGCTACACCTTC.

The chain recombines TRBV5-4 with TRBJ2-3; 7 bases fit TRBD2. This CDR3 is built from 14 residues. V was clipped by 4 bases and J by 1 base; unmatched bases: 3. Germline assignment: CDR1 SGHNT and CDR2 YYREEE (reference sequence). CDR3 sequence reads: CASSPRGGTDTQYF. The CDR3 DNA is TGTGCCAGCAGCCCCCGGGGGGGCACAGATACGCAGTATTTT.

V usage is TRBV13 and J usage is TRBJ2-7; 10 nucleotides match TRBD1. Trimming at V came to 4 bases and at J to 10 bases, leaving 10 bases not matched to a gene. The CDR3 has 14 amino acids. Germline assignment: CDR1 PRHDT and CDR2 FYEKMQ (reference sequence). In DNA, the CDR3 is TGTGCCAGCAGCTCCGGGACAGGGGTCCGCGTTCAGTACTTC. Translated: CASSSGTGVRVQYF.

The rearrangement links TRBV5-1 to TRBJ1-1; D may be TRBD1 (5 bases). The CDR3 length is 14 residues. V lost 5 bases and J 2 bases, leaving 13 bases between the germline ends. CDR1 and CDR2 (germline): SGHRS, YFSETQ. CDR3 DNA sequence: TGCGCCAGCAGGCCGTTTGACAGTAACACTGAAGCTTTCTTT. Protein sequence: CASRPFDSNTEAFF.

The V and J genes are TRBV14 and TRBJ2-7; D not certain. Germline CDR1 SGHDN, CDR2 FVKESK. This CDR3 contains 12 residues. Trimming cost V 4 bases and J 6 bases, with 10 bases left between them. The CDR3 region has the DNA TGTGCCAGCAGCCCCGCTAGGAGCGAGCAGTACTTC. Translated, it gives CASSPARSEQYF.

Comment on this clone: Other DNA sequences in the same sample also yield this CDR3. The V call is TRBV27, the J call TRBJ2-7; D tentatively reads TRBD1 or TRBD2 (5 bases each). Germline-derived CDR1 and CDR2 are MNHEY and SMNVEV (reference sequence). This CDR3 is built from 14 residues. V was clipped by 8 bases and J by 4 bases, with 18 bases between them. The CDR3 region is CASSYGRGRYEQYF. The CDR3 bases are TGTGCCAGCTCTTACGGCCGGGGACGGTACGAGCAGTACTTC.

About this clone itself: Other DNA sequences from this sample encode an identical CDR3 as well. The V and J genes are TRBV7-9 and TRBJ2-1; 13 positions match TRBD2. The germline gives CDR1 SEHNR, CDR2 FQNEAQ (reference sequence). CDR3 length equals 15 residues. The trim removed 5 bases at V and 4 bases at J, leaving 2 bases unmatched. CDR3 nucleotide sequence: TGTGCCAGCAGCGGACTAGCGGGGGAGTACAATGAGCAGTTCTTC. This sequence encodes CASSGLAGEYNEQFF.

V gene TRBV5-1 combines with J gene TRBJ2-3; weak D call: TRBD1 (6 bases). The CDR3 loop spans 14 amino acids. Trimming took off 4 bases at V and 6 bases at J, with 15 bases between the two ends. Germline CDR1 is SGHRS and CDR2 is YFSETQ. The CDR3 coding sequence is TGCGCCAGCAGCCGGGTGGGGGCAGTGGATACGCAGTATTTT. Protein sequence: CASSRVGAVDTQYF.

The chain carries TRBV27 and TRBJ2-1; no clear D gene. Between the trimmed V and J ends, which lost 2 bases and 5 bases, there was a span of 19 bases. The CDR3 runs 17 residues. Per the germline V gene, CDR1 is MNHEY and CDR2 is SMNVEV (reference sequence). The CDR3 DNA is TGTGCCAGCAGTTTAGCTTGGCGTCGGAGTGTCGACAATGAGCAGTTCTTC. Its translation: CASSLAWRRSVDNEQFF.

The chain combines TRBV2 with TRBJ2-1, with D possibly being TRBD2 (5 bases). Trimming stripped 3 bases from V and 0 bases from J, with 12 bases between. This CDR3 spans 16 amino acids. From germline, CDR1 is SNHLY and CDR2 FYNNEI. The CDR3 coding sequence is TGTGCCAGCAGTGAGCGGCGAGGGAGCTCCTACAATGAGCAGTTCTTC. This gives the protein CASSERRGSSYNEQFF.

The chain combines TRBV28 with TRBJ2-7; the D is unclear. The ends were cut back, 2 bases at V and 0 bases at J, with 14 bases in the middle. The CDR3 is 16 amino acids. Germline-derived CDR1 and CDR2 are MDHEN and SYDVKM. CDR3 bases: TGTGCCAGCAGTTTAATTGGGTCCCCTTCCTCCTACGAGCAGTACTTC. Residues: CASSLIGSPSSYEQYF. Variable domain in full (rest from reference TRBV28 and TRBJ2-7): DVKVTQSSRYLVKRTGEKVFLECVQDMDHENMFWYRQDPGLGLRLIYFSYDVKMKEKGDIPEGYSVSREKKERFSLILESASTNQTSMYLCASSLIGSPSSYEQYFGPGTRLTVT.

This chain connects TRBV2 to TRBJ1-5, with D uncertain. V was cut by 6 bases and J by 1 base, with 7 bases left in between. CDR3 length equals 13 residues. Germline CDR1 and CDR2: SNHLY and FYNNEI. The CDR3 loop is CASREESNQPQHF. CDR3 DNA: TGTGCCAGCAGGGAGGAGAGCAATCAGCCCCAGCATTTT. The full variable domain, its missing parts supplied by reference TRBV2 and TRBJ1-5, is EPEVTQTPSHQVTQMGQEVILRCVPISNHLYFYWYRQILGQKVEFLVSFYNNEISEKSEIFDDQFSVERPDGSNFTLKIRSTKLEDSAMYFCASREESNQPQHFGDGTRLSIL.

For the CDR3, the DNA is TGCGCCAGTACCGGGACTAGCGGACTCGTAGACGAGCAGTACTTC. Translation gives CASTGTSGLVDEQYF. The chain is built from TRBV10-1 and TRBJ2-5; TRBD2 matches at 11 bases. The end of the DNA is better explained by TRBJ2-7, so the J call may be wrong. Germline CDR1 and CDR2: WNHNN and SYGVQD (reference sequence). This CDR3 spans 15 amino acids.